Listed below are T cell receptor beta chains from one sample, sequenced in a study of blood T cell repertoires in COVID-19. Clones were sequenced by immunoSEQ multiplex PCR, and TCRdb holds only the in-frame ones, with some missing. The sample has fewer than 350,000 clones; roughly 88% are singletons. The sequenced material came from PBMCs or T cells enriched from blood (not recorded which). Receptors originate from a woman aged 25-40 years who had recovered from COVID-19. CDR3s include the opening cysteine and the closing phenylalanine or tryptophan. D genes are given only for firm matches. The size of a clone is reported for some rows only, either as once, few or many, or as a class for expanded clones.

v_gene	j_gene	abundance	d_gene	CDR3aa	CDR3nt
TRBV6-4	TRBJ1-1	.	TRBD1	CASSAKTGSAEAFF	TGTGCCAGCAGTGCCAAGACAGGGTCGGCTGAAGCTTTCTTT
TRBV6-2/TRBV6-3	TRBJ1-1	.	.	CASSLLQGNTEAFF	TGTGCCAGCAGCCTGCTACAGGGTAACACTGAAGCTTTCTTT
TRBV2	TRBJ2-2	few	TRBD1	CASSLGQGYGELFF	TGTGCCAGCAGCCTAGGACAGGGGTACGGGGAGCTGTTTTTT
TRBV28	TRBJ1-2	.	.	CASSLEPGYGYTF	TGTGCCAGCAGTTTGGAACCAGGCTATGGCTACACCTTC
TRBV9	TRBJ2-1	once	.	CASSAVVVGGEQFF	TGTGCCAGCAGCGCCGTAGTAGTAGGGGGTGAGCAGTTCTTC
TRBV30	TRBJ2-7	once	TRBD1	CAWSHRGQQYF	TGTGCCTGGAGTCACAGGGGCCAGCAGTACTTC
TRBV10-3	TRBJ1-6	.	.	CAISESGSSYNSPLHF	TGTGCCATCAGTGAGTCGGGGAGCTCCTATAATTCACCCCTCCACTTT
TRBV15	TRBJ1-6	.	TRBD1	CATSLNRGQYSPLHF	TGTGCCACCAGCCTTAACAGGGGGCAATATTCACCCCTCCACTTT
TRBV5-6	TRBJ1-1	.	.	CASSMLGRVSEAFF	TGTGCCAGCAGCATGTTGGGGAGAGTGAGTGAAGCTTTCTTT
TRBV28	TRBJ1-2	.	.	CASSLSGFGYTF	TGTGCCAGCAGTTTGTCAGGGTTCGGCTACACCTTC
TRBV19	TRBJ2-7	.	TRBD1	CASSTYPDRASIEQYF	TGTGCCAGTAGTACCTATCCCGACAGGGCTTCGATCGAGCAGTACTTC
TRBV14	TRBJ2-2	.	.	CASSLFQGPGELFF	TGTGCCAGCAGCCTTTTCCAGGGTCCCGGGGAGCTGTTTTTT
TRBV27	TRBJ2-7	.	.	CASSPTQGSGEQYF	TGTGCCAGCAGCCCCACTCAGGGATCGGGCGAGCAGTACTTC